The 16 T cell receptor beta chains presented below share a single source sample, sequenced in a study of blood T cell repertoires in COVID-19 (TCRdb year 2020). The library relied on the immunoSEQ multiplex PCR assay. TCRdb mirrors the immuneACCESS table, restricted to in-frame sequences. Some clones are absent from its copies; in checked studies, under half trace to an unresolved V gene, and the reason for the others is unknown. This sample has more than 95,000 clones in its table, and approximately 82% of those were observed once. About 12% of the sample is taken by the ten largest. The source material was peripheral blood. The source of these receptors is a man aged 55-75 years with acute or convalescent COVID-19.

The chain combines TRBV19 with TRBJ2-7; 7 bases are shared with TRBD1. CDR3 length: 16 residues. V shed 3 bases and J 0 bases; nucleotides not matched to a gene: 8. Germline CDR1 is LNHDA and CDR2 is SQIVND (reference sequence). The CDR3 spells CASSITGQTDSYEQYF. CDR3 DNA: TGTGCCAGTAGTATTACGGGACAGACCGACTCCTACGAGCAGTACTTC.

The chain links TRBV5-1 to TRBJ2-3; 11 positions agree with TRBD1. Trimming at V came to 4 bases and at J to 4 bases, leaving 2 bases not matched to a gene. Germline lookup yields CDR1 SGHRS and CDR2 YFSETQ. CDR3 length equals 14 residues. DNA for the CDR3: TGCGCCAGCAGCGCGGGACAGGGGGCAGATACGCAGTATTTT. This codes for CASSAGQGADTQYF.

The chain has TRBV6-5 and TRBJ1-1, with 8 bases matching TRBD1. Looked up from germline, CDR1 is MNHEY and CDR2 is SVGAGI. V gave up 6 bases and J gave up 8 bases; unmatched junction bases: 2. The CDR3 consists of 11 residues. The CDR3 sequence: CASRRTGEAFF. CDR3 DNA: TGTGCCAGCAGGAGGACAGGGGAAGCTTTCTTT.

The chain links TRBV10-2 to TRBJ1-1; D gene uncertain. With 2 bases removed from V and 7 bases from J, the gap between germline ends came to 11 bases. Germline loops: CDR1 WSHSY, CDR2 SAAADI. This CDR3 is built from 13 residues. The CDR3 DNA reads TGCGCCAGCAGTGAGCCCCGTGTCAGTGAAGCTTTCTTT. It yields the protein CASSEPRVSEAFF.

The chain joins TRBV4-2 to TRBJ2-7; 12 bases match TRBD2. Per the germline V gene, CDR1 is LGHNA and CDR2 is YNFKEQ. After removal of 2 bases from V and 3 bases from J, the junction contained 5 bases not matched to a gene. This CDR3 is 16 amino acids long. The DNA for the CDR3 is TGTGCCAGCAGCCAAACTGGACTAGCGGGAAACTACGAGCAGTACTTC. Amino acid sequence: CASSQTGLAGNYEQYF.

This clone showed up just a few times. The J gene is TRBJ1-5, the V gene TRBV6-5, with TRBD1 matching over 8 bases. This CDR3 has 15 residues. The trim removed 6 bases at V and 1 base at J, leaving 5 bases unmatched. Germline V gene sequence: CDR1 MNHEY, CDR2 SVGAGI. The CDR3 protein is CASRSQGVSNQPQHF. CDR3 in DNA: TGTGCCAGCAGATCACAGGGGGTAAGCAATCAGCCCCAGCATTTT.

The CDR3 region is CASSPTGTLLYF. CDR3 DNA: TGTGCCAGCAGCCCTACAGGGACCCTTTTGTACTTC. The chain couples TRBV7-7 to TRBJ2-7; D is possibly TRBD1 (6 bases). V was clipped by 5 bases and J by 12 bases, with 17 bases between them. CDR1 and CDR2 (germline): SSHAT, FNYEAQ (reference sequence). The CDR3 covers 12 residues.

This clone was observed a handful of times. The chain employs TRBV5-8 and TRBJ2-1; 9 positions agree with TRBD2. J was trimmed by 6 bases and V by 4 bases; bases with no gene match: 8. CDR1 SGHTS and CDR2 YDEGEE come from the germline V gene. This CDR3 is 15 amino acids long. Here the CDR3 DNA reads TGTGCCAGCAGCCGGACTAGCGCCTTAATCAATGAGCAGTTCTTC. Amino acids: CASSRTSALINEQFF.

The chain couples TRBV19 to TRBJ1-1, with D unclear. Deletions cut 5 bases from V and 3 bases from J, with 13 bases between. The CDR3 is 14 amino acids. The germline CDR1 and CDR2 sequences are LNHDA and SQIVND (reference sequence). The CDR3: CASSPLWEDTEAFF. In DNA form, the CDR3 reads TGTGCCAGTAGTCCTCTCTGGGAGGACACTGAAGCTTTCTTT.

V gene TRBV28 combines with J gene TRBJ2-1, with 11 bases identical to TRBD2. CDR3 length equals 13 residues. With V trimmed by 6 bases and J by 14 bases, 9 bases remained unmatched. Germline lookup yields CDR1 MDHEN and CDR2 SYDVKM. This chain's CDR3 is CASSLRLAGFKFF. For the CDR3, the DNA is TGTGCCAGCAGCCTAAGACTAGCGGGATTTAAGTTCTTC.

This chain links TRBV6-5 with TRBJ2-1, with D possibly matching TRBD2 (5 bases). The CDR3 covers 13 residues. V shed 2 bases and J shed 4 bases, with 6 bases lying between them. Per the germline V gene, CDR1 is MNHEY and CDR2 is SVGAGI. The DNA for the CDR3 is TGTGCCAGCAGTTACGAGGGATACAATGAGCAGTTCTTC. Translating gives CASSYEGYNEQFF.

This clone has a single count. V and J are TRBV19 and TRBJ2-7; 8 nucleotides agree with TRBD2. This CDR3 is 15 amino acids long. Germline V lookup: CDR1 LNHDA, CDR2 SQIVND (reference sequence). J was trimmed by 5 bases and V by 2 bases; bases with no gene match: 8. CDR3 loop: CASSISSGNINEQYF. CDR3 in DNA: TGTGCCAGTAGTATAAGTAGCGGGAACATCAACGAGCAGTACTTC.

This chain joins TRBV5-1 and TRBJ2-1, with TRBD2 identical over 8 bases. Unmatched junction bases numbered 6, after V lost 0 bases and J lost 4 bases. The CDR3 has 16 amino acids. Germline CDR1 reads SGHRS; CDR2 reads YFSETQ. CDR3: CASSLAGTRAYNEQFF. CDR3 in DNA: TGCGCCAGCAGCTTGGCTGGGACTAGGGCATACAATGAGCAGTTCTTC.

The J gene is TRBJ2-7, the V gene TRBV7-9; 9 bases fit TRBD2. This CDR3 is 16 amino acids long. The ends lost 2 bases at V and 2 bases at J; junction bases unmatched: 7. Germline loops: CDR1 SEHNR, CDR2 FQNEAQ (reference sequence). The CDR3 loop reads CASSLSTGLATYEQYF. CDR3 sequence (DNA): TGTGCCAGCAGCTTAAGTACCGGACTAGCGACCTACGAGCAGTACTTC.

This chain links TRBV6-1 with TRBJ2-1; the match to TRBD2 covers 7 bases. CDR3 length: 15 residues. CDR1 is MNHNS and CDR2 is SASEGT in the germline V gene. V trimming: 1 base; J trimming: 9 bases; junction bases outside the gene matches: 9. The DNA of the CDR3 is TGTGCCAGCAGTGAAGTAGGACTGGGGAGGGGTGAGCAGTTCTTC. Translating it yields CASSEVGLGRGEQFF.

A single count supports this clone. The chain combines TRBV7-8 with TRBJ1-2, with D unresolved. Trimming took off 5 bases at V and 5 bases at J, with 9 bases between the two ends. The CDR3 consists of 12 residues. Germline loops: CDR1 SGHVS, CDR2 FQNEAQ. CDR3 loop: CASSPVEYGYTF. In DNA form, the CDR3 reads TGTGCCAGCAGCCCGGTGGAGTATGGCTACACCTTC.